The text below deals with one T cell receptor beta chain. Its antigen is unknown. The PCR was carried out with 60 Vbeta primers and 13 Jbeta primers. TCRdb's copy holds only in-frame clones and misses some; the assay was immunoSEQ multiplex PCR. The sample shows about 160,000 clones, roughly 80% of them seen only once. The record originates from a study of cytomegalovirus exposure and HLA in healthy donors. The CDR3 consists of 16 residues. Deletions cut 4 bases from V and 2 bases from J, with 18 bases between. Germline loops: CDR1 SEHNR, CDR2 FQNEAQ (reference sequence). Study-wide findings and caveats: Follow-up analysis later connected one missense variant in DCLRE1C with trimming of TCR beta V- and J-genes. A later analysis reportedly found fewer N-insertions in an Asian-associated ancestry cluster than the roughly 730-donor mean. It has been reported that TCR beta sequences accurately predicted the HLA-A and HLA-B alleles of most subjects.

The chain joins TRBV7-9 to TRBJ2-7; tentatively, D is TRBD1 (7 bases). The sequenced material came from PBMCs. The source of this sequence is a woman aged 25-40 years in good health and CMV-seropositive. CDR3 bases: TGTGCCAGCAGCTCGAATGAGGAGGGGGCAACCTACGAGCAGTACTTC. Translation gives CASSSNEEGATYEQYF.